The sequence of this T cell receptor beta chain was determined in a study of a mutant IDH1 vaccine in newly diagnosed glioma. The overall study: Patients underwent eight vaccinations, which took place in weeks 1, 3, 5, 7, 11, 15, 19 and 23. Patients got radiotherapy, temozolomide, or both beforehand, and most got both.

Libraries were prepared by immunoSEQ multiplex PCR; TCRdb keeps only in-frame clonotypes and omits some of them. This table holds some 33,000 clones, about 78% found once. Only one count was recorded for this clone. Antigen unknown. Germline V gene data show CDR1 as SGHDN and CDR2 as FVKESK. This CDR3 is 17 amino acids long. Germline trimming cut 0 bases from V and 5 bases from J; bases unmatched to any gene: 6. Noted time point: week 11, during vaccination. Every vaccination contained 300 ug of the mutant IDH1 20-mer peptide and was paired with topical imiquimod. The rearrangement joins TRBV14 to TRBJ2-2; 10 bases align to TRBD1. The material was PBMCs, obtained from a glioma patient whose treatment included an IDH1 peptide vaccine. The TCR originated in a young man with glioma. The CDR3 DNA sequence: TGTGCCAGCAGCCAAGATTTGGCGGGACAGGGGACCGGGGAGCTGTTTTTT. Encoded protein: CASSQDLAGQGTGELFF.